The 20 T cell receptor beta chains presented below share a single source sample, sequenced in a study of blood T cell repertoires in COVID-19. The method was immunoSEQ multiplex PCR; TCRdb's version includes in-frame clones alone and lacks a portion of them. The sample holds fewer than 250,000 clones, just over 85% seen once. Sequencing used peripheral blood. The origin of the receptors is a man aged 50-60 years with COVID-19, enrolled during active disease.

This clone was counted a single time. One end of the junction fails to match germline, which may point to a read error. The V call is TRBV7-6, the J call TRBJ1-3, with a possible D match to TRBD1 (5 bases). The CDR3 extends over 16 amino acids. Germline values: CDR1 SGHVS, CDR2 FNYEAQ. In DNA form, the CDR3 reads TGTGCCAGCACCTTAAATGTCGGGGGATCTGGAAACACCATATATTTT. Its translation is CASTLNVGGSGNTIYF.

In DNA, the CDR3 is TGCGCCAGCAGCCACCTTAGCGGGGGAGAGGAGACCCAGTACTTC. Its translation is CASSHLSGGEETQYF. The rearrangement uses TRBV4-3 and TRBJ2-5; TRBD2 matches 9 bases. Germline V lookup: CDR1 LGHNA, CDR2 YSLEER. The CDR3 is made up of 15 amino acids. Germline trimming cut 3 bases from V and 5 bases from J; bases unmatched to any gene: 7.

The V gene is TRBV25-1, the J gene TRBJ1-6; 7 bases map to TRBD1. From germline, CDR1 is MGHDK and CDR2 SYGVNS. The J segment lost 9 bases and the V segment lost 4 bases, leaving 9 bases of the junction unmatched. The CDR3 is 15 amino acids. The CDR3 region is CASSASTGAISPLHF. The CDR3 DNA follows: TGTGCCAGCAGTGCCTCAACAGGGGCTATTTCACCCCTCCACTTT.

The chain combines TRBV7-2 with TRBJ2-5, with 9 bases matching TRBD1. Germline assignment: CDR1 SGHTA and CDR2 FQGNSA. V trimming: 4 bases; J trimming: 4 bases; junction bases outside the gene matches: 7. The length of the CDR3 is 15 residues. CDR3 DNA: TGTGCCAGCAGCTCCCGGGACAGGGTTCCAGAGACCCAGTACTTC. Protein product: CASSSRDRVPETQYF. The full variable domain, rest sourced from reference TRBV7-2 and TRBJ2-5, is GAGVSQSPSNKVTEKGKDVELRCDPISGHTALYWYRQSLGQGLEFLIYFQGNSAPDKSGLPSDRFSAERTGGSVSTLTIQRTQQEDSAVYLCASSSRDRVPETQYFGPGTRLLVL.

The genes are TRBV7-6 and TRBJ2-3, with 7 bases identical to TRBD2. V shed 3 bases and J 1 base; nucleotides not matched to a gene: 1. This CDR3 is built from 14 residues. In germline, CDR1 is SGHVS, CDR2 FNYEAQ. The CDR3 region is CASSFTSGTDTQYF. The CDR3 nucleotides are TGTGCCAGCAGCTTTACTAGCGGCACAGATACGCAGTATTTT.

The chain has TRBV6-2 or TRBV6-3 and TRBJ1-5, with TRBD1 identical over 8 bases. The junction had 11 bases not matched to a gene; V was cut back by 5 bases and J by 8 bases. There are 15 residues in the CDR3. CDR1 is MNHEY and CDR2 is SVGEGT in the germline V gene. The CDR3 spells CASSQRRTGLEPQHF. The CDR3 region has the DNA TGTGCCAGCAGTCAACGGAGGACAGGGCTTGAGCCCCAGCATTTT.

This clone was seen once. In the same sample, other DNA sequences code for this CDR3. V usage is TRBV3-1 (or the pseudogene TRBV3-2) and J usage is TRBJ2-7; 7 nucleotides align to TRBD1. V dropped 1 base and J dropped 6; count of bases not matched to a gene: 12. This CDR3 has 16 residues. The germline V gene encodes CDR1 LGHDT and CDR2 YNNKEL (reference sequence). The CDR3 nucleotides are TGTGCCAGCAGCCAAGTTAGAGGGGGCAGGGCGGGCGAGCAGTACTTC. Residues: CASSQVRGGRAGEQYF.

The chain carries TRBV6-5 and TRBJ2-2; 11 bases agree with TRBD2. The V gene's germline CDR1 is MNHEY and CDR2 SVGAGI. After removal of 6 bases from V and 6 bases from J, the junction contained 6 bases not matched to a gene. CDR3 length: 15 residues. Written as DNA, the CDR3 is TGTGCCAGCAGGGGACTAGCGGCTCTCTCCGGGGAGCTGTTTTTT. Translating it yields CASRGLAALSGELFF.

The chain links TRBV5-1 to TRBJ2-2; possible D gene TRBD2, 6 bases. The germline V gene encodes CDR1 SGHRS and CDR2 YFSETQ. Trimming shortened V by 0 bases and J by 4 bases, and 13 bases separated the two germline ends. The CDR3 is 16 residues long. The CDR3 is CASSLGAAGSTGELFF. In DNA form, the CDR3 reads TGCGCCAGCAGCTTGGGGGCGGCGGGAAGCACCGGGGAGCTGTTTTTT. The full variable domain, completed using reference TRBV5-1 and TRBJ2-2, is KAGVTQTPRYLIKTRGQQVTLSCSPISGHRSVSWYQQTPGQGLQFLFEYFSETQRNKGNFPGRFSGRQFSNSRSEMNVSTLELGDSALYLCASSLGAAGSTGELFFGEGSRLTVL.

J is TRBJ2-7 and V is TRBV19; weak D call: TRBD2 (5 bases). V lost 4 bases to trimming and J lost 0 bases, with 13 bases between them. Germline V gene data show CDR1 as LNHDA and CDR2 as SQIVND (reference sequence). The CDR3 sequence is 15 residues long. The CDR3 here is CASSTRGGSSYEQYF. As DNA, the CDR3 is TGTGCCAGTAGTACCCGGGGTGGGAGCTCCTACGAGCAGTACTTC.

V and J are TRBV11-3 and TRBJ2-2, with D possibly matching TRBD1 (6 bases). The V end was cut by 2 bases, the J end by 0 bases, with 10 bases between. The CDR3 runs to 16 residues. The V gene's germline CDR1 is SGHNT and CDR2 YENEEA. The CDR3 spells CASSLRGGPNTGELFF. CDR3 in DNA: TGTGCCAGCAGCTTACGAGGGGGTCCGAACACCGGGGAGCTGTTTTTT. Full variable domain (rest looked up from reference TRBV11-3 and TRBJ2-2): EAGVVQSPRYKIIEKKQPVAFWCNPISGHNTLYWYLQNLGQGPELLIRYENEEAVDDSQLPKDRFSAERLKGVDSTLKIQPAELGDSAVYLCASSLRGGPNTGELFFGEGSRLTVL.

The chain's CDR3 is CASRLGTINTGELFF. The CDR3, as DNA: TGTGCCAGCAGACTCGGGACAATCAACACCGGGGAGCTGTTTTTT. The rearrangement uses TRBV5-5 and TRBJ2-2; possibly TRBD1 for D (6 bases). Germline V gives CDR1 SGHKS, CDR2 YYEKEE (reference sequence). The CDR3 is 15 residues long. V gave up 5 bases and J gave up 2 bases, with 13 bases separating them.

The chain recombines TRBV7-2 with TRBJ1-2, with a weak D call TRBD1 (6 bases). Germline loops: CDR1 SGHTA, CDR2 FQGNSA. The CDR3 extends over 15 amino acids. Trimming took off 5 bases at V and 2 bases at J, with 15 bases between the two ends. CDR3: CASSPGGLLNYGYTF. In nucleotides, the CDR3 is TGTGCCAGCAGCCCCGGGGGGCTCCTGAACTATGGCTACACCTTC. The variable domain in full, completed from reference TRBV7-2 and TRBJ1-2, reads GAGVSQSPSNKVTEKGKDVELRCDPISGHTALYWYRQSLGQGLEFLIYFQGNSAPDKSGLPSDRFSAERTGGSVSTLTIQRTQQEDSAVYLCASSPGGLLNYGYTFGSGTRLTVV.

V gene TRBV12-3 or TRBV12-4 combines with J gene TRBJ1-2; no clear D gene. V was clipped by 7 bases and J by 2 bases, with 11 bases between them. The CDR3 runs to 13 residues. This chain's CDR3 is CASTAAGNYGYTF. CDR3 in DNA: TGTGCCAGCACGGCTGCGGGCAACTATGGCTACACCTTC.

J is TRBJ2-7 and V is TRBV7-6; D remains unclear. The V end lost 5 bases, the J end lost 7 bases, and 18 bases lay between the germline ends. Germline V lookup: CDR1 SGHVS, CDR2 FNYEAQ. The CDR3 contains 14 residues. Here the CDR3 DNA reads TGTGCCAGCAGCAGGAACCCGGAACCGAGGGAGCAGTACTTC. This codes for CASSRNPEPREQYF.

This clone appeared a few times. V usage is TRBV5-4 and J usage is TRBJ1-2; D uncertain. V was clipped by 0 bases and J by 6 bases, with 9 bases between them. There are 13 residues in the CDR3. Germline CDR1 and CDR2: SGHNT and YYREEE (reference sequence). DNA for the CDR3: TGTGCCAGCAGCTTGGTCGGGAGGGATGGCTACACCTTC. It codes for CASSLVGRDGYTF.

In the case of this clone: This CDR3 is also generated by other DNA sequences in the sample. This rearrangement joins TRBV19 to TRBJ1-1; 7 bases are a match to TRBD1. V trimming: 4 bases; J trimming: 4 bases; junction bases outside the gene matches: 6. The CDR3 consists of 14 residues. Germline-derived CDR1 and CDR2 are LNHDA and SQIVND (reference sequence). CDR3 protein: CASSTRQGGTEAFF. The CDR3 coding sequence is TGTGCCAGTAGTACCCGACAGGGAGGCACTGAAGCTTTCTTT.

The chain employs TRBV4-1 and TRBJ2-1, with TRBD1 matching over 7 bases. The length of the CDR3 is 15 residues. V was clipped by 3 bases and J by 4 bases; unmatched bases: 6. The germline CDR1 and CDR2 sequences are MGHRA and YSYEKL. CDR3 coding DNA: TGCGCCAGCAGCCAGCCGGACAGGAAGTACAATGAGCAGTTCTTC. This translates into CASSQPDRKYNEQFF.

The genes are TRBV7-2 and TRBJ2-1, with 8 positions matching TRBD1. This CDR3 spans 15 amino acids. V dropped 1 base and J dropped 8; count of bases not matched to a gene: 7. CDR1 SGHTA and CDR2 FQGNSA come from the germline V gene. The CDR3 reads CASSLVWQGAHEQFF. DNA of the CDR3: TGTGCCAGCAGCTTAGTATGGCAGGGGGCCCATGAGCAGTTCTTC.

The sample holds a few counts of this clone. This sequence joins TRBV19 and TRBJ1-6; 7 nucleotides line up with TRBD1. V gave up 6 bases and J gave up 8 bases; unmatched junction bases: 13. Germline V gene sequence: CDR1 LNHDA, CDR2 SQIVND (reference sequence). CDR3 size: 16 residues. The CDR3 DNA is TGTGCCAGTAGCGGGGACAGTCGTTTTTTCGATTCACCCCTCCACTTT. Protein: CASSGDSRFFDSPLHF.